This TCR beta chain comes out of a study of neurological immune-mediated disorders. The time point here: longitudinal time-point 3. This clonotype was seen many times. TCRdb reanalysed the 5' RACE reads using MiXCR and keeps one entry per CDR3 protein. Counted here are fewer than 55,000 distinct CDR3 sequences, approximately 11% occurring once; the ten biggest clones make up 9%. CDR3 length: 14 residues. The germline V gene has CDR1 SGHRS and CDR2 YFSETQ. V was clipped by 3 bases and J by 4 bases; unmatched bases: 3. The TCR comes from a male donor with HTLV-1-associated myelopathy (HAM/TSP). The rearrangement links TRBV5-1 to TRBJ2-5; 10 bases align to TRBD1. Specimen: PBMCs. The CDR3 loop is CASSSGQGRETQYF. The CDR3 bases are TGCGCCAGCAGCTCGGGACAGGGGCGAGAGACCCAGTACTTC.